The 13 T cell receptor beta chains presented below share a single source sample, sequenced in a study of blood T cells in healthy people across ages (dated by TCRdb to about 2015). The library came from 5' RACE. Data came from an Illumina HiSeq 2500. A second roughly 6 to 12 cycle PCR used a sample-barcoded 5' primer and a J-beta primer mix. Using fastp at Q25 and MiXCR, TCRdb reprocessed the public reads and kept productive beta chains. CDR3 protein duplicates are merged, each entry listing the most common genes and DNA. The sample table holds about 940,000 distinct CDR3 sequences, of which about 48% were seen once. Of the sample, about an eighth falls within the top ten clones. The sample taken for sequencing was blood. The receptors derive from a man in his thirties or forties in good health.

The chain recombines TRBV6-2 or TRBV6-3 with TRBJ1-1; TRBD1 aligns across 10 bases. This CDR3 is built from 15 residues. Per the germline V gene, CDR1 is MNHEY and CDR2 is SVGEGT. V was clipped by 4 bases and J by 4 bases; unmatched bases: 6. This chain's CDR3 is CASSSFRTGGTEAFF. The CDR3 DNA sequence: TGTGCCAGCAGTTCCTTCAGGACAGGGGGCACTGAAGCTTTCTTT.

The genes are TRBV4-1 and TRBJ1-6; D is unclear. The CDR3 length is 15 residues. With 0 bases removed from V and 13 bases from J, the gap between germline ends came to 16 bases. Germline CDR1 is MGHRA and CDR2 is YSYEKL. This CDR3 is CASSQEEGSEVPLHF. The DNA for the CDR3 is TGCGCCAGCAGCCAAGAGGAAGGTTCCGAGGTGCCCCTCCACTTT.

The rearrangement links TRBV7-3 to TRBJ2-4; 10 bases align to TRBD1. The CDR3 spans 16 residues. Per germline, CDR1 SGHTA and CDR2 FQGTGA. Trimming took 1 base from V and 6 from J; bases not matched to a gene: 6. The CDR3 region has the DNA TGTGCCAGCAGCTTAATTTTGCGGGACAGGGGAAACATTCAGTACTTC. It specifies CASSLILRDRGNIQYF.

This clonotype has ten or more counts. The chain employs TRBV12-3 or TRBV12-4 and TRBJ2-6; D is perhaps TRBD2 (5 bases). The CDR3 is made up of 15 amino acids. Trimming removed 6 bases at V and 0 bases at J, with 9 bases between. CDR3 bases: TGTGCCAGCAGGTTCCGGGACTCTGGGGCCAACGTCCTGACTTTC. Its translation: CASRFRDSGANVLTF.

The rearrangement links TRBV6-4 to TRBJ1-5; D ambiguous. V lost 2 bases, J lost 4 bases, and 6 bases lay in between. CDR1 and CDR2 (germline): MRHNA, SNTAGT. The CDR3 length is 13 residues. The CDR3: CASSDIPNQPQHF. The CDR3 DNA follows: TGTGCCAGCAGTGACATTCCAAATCAGCCCCAGCATTTT.

This clonotype was detected a few times. This rearrangement joins TRBV4-1 to TRBJ2-7, with D possibly TRBD2 on 7 matching bases. Trimming took 1 base from V and 4 from J, leaving 11 bases between them. There are 14 residues in the CDR3. Germline assignment: CDR1 MGHRA and CDR2 YSYEKL. The CDR3 sequence: CASSQVQGGYEQYF. In nucleotides, the CDR3 is TGCGCCAGCAGCCAAGTACAGGGAGGGTACGAGCAGTACTTC.

The genes are TRBV20-1 and TRBJ2-4; 7 nucleotides line up with TRBD1. TRBJ2-7 matches the DNA end more closely, so the J call is doubtful. CDR1 is DFQATT and CDR2 is SNEGSKA in the germline V gene (reference sequence). This CDR3 has 15 residues. CDR3 loop: CSARSLDRFSYEQYF. Written as DNA, the CDR3 is TGCAGTGCTAGATCCCTGGACAGGTTCTCCTACGAGCAGTACTTC.

This clonotype was observed a handful of times. The V call is TRBV6-6, the J call TRBJ1-4; 10 bases map to TRBD1. Germline V CDR1 and CDR2: MNHNY, SVGAGI (reference sequence). The CDR3 loop spans 15 amino acids. The V and J ends lost 5 bases and 4 bases, in that order; junction bases with no gene match: 4. CDR3 DNA sequence: TGTGCCAGCAGTCGGGACAGGGGTATTAATGAAAAACTGTTTTTT. It codes for CASSRDRGINEKLFF.

CDR3 residues: CSARPDRGEQYF. CDR3 DNA: TGCAGTGCTAGACCTGACAGGGGCGAGCAGTACTTC. The chain has TRBV20-1 and TRBJ2-7; 8 bases are shared with TRBD1. Germline CDR1 reads DFQATT; CDR2 reads SNEGSKA (reference sequence). V shed 2 bases and J 6 bases; nucleotides not matched to a gene: 3. The CDR3 extends over 12 amino acids.

The V gene is TRBV10-3, the J gene TRBJ1-6, with 7 bases matching TRBD1. This CDR3 comprises 13 residues. J gave up 7 bases and V 10 bases, and 7 bases lay outside the gene matches. CDR1 and CDR2 (germline): ENHRY, SYGVKD. CDR3 residues: CASLDRENSPLHF. In nucleotides, the CDR3 is TGTGCCAGCCTCGACAGGGAGAATTCACCCCTCCACTTT.

This rearrangement joins TRBV27 to TRBJ2-7; 11 nucleotides agree with TRBD1. Trimming cost V 6 bases and J 5 bases; bases outside gene matches: 9. The CDR3 runs to 15 residues. In germline, CDR1 is MNHEY, CDR2 SMNVEV (reference sequence). DNA of the CDR3: TGTGCCAGCAGCCTGAGGACAGGGGGCTTCGACGAGCAGTACTTC. Translated: CASSLRTGGFDEQYF.

This clonotype was recorded a few times. J is TRBJ2-6 and V is TRBV5-1; D is undetermined. V lost 5 bases to trimming and J lost 4 bases, with 22 bases between them. The germline gives CDR1 SGHRS, CDR2 YFSETQ. This CDR3 region has 18 residues. The CDR3 loop is CASSPELTDFRGANVLTF. Written as DNA, the CDR3 is TGCGCCAGCAGTCCGGAACTGACCGACTTTAGGGGGGCCAACGTCCTGACTTTC. Full variable domain (outside the CDR3, taken from reference TRBV5-1 and TRBJ2-6): KAGVTQTPRYLIKTRGQQVTLSCSPISGHRSVSWYQQTPGQGLQFLFEYFSETQRNKGNFPGRFSGRQFSNSRSEMNVSTLELGDSALYLCASSPELTDFRGANVLTFGAGSRLTVL.

With respect to this clonotype: A much larger clone lies one base from this, so it may be a read error. The CDR3 region has the DNA TGTGCCATCAGGATGAGACAGGGGAGCGGCTACACCTTC. Residues: CAIRMRQGSGYTF. This chain links TRBV12-3 or TRBV12-4 with TRBJ1-2; 8 bases match TRBD1. The CDR3 extends over 13 amino acids. The junction had 12 bases not matched to a gene; V was cut back by 10 bases and J by 8 bases.